The TCR beta chain described here comes from a study of blood T cell repertoires in COVID-19. Study background: The United States, Italy and Spain were the sources of the acute and convalescent COVID-19 samples.

Some clones are missing from TCRdb's copy, which holds only in-frame ones; the method was immunoSEQ multiplex PCR. The sample records some 320,000 clones, 75% to 85% being singletons. Sequencing used peripheral blood. The clonotype originates from a human donor in a cohort sampled during active COVID-19.

This CDR3 reads CASSDQGNQPQHF. CDR3 bases: TGTGCCAGCAGTGACCAGGGCAATCAGCCCCAGCATTTT. J is TRBJ1-5 and V is TRBV2, with D unresolved. CDR1 and CDR2 from the germline V gene are SNHLY and FYNNEI. V was clipped by 3 bases and J by 2 bases, with 5 bases between them. CDR3 length equals 13 residues.